This TCR beta chain was retrieved from a study of long-term antiretroviral therapy in people with HIV (dated by TCRdb to about 2022). A note on the overall study: The earliest samples were collected approximately a decade before the 2015 WHO recommendation for immediate ART, a period when ART was typically delayed until CD4 counts fell. Whether ART initiation and durable HIV suppression were associated with changes in peripheral blood TRB repertoire composition and diversity was tested in a retrospective serial study. A total of about 180 cryopreserved PBMC samples were contributed to the cohort by 30 adults with confirmed HIV infection, with samples collected serially over a mean of approximately six years (range 1-12). About 35% of the 30 participants with HIV were female. No cross-contamination during QIAcube processing was shown when test extractions of a monoclonal T-cell line were performed alongside about 33 polyclonal samples. Beyond this particular receptor, the publication reports: A significant increase in TRB diversity was found to be associated with ART initiation, although TRB diversity was observed to remain significantly below that of transplant donor controls even after long-term ART. Inferences about post-ART repertoire changes were limited because no data were available on ART adherence, viral resistance or therapy changes. CDR3 length ranges in HIV repertoires were narrower than in controls, and network structure suggested an antigen-experienced repertoire with only a slight naive shift after ART. At every time point, the repertoire was dominated by expanded TRB clones first identified before ART initiation, although this dominance fluctuated and, in many PLHIV, declined after ART. The samples were dated from about 2004 to 2018, and the ART regimens that were used may be less effective than current ART regimens. Unsorted PBMC were profiled instead of sorted CD4+ and CD8+ T cells because pre-ART samples had limited cell numbers. Owing to limited PBMC availability, only the TCR beta chain was sequenced, without alpha chain pairing.

From a lookup of the germline V gene (reference sequence), CDR1 and CDR2 are PRHDT and FYEKMQ. After removal of 2 bases from V and 2 bases from J, the junction retains 7 bases not matched to a gene. The CDR3 spans 16 residues, from the cysteine through the phenylalanine. This entry keeps only the CDR3 DNA: 48 bases, framed from base 1. As concerns this clone: Its antigen is currently not known. Base qualities are not provided; no much larger clone lies one nucleotide away.

The immunoSEQ hsTCRB v3.0 assay was used at survey level resolution to sequence the TRB variable region. The targeted TRB sequencing depth was roughly 35,000-50,000 T-cell genomes per sample. TRB libraries were pooled and sequenced on an Illumina MiSeq using a v3 150-cycle kit. The original pipeline was this. Repertoire analysis ran in R within a reproducible Nextflow workflow covering QC, data transformation and analysis. LymphoSeq2, an R package for exploring AIRR-Seq data, was used to implement custom analyses. A few samples yielding fewer than 5000 total TRB sequences were excluded, leaving 188 analyzed HIV repertoires. Among the approximately 180 retained HIV repertoires, some 60 were collected before ART initiation and roughly 130 were collected after ART initiation. Repertoires were downsampled to 5000 TRB nucleotide sequences, and summary statistics were averaged over 100 downsampling iterations. Only TRB sequences with CDR3 regions of at least seven amino acids were retained for analysis. A Shannon entropy-derived clonality score and the Gini coefficient were used to measure diversity. In repertoire networks, the top 5000 CDR3 amino acid sequences were linked whenever an edit distance of one separated two sequences. For TRB CDR3 amino acid sequences, GLIPH2 was used to predict antigen specificity groups and MHC restriction. CDR3 amino acid sequences were matched against VDJdb and McPAS-TCR to flag known CMV, EBV, HIV or tissue antigen associations. Pre-ART, post-ART and control groups were compared with Wilcoxon signed-rank tests and Holm-Bonferroni correction. TCRdb provides this immuneACCESS table in a form limited to in-frame rearrangements. Some clones are lacking; in checked studies, under half of them reflect an unresolved V gene, and why the rest are absent is not known. D and trimming were read from the DNA, whereas the V and J calls and clone size are those reported in that table. The sample table records 34,000 or so clones; about 88% of these occur just once. The ten biggest clones cover about 4.6% of the sample.

To be included, a participant needed at least one PBMC sample from before ART initiation plus at least two post-ART samples. Every participant with HIV received treatment in the United States of America. Before DNA extraction, cryopreserved samples containing about 0.9-11 million PBMC were thawed and washed. At the time of the earliest PBMC sample, participants with HIV were aged between about 20 and 55 years. Each participant contributed PBMC samples from 1-4 timepoints before ART initiation and 2-8 timepoints after ART initiation, with a median of 7 samples. Serial HIV viral load, CD4+ T-cell count, ART history and demographic data were obtained for every participant. Using a Qiagen kit on a QIAcube, genomic DNA was extracted from unsorted PBMC, with samples processed in batches of 12.

This specimen was unsorted PBMCs, taken 2.7 to 2.9 years before starting antiretroviral therapy. This sequence was found in a woman aged 25 to 39 with HIV. The chain joins TRBV13 to TRBJ2-3, and 7 junctional nucleotides match TRBD2. The sequenced DNA is TGTGCCAGCAGCTTACTCAGCGGGGAACTCACAGATACGCAGTATTTT. Its protein product is CASSLLSGELTDTQYF.